Listed here are 27 T cell receptor beta chains from one sample, sequenced in a study of blood T cell repertoires in COVID-19. Only in-frame clones appear in the TCRdb table, and some are missing; sequencing was by immunoSEQ multiplex PCR. The table lists over 120,000 clones, over 60% of them singletons. The sample comprised PBMCs or T cells enriched from blood (not recorded which). These receptor sequences come from a woman aged 45-59 years who had recovered from COVID-19.

This clone was detected only a few times. This sequence joins TRBV7-8 and TRBJ1-1; the D is unclear. Trimming shortened V by 5 bases and J by 5 bases, and 12 bases separated the two germline ends. This CDR3 has 13 amino acids. Germline V gives CDR1 SGHVS, CDR2 FQNEAQ. CDR3 protein: CASSLQETTEAFF. The CDR3 DNA reads TGTGCCAGCAGCCTACAAGAGACAACTGAAGCTTTCTTT. Based on the CDR3 plus reference TRBV7-8 and TRBJ1-1, the full variable domain is GAGVSQSPRYKVAKRGQDVALRCDPISGHVSLFWYQQALGQGPEFLTYFQNEAQLDKSGLPSDRFFAERPEGSVSTLKIQRTQQEDSAVYLCASSLQETTEAFFGQGTRLTVV.

The chain has TRBV19 and TRBJ2-2, with 12 bases that match TRBD2. With 3 bases clipped from V and 2 bases from J, the junction kept 19 bases outside the gene matches. This CDR3 comprises 22 residues. CDR1 and CDR2 (germline): LNHDA, SQIVND (reference sequence). In DNA form, the CDR3 reads TGTGCCAGTAGTATGCTAGCGGGAGGGCACGGGTACGAAGAAACAAACACCGGGGAGCTGTTTTTT. The encoded protein is CASSMLAGGHGYEETNTGELFF.

This chain links TRBV25-1 with TRBJ1-1; 11 bases agree with TRBD1. The CDR3 is 16 amino acids. Germline V gene lookup returns CDR1 MGHDK and CDR2 SYGVNS. The V segment lost 3 bases and the J segment 11 bases; nucleotides outside the gene matches: 14. The CDR3 loop is CASSDYYVRTGGHAFF. The CDR3 bases are TGTGCCAGCAGTGATTATTACGTGAGGACAGGGGGCCACGCTTTCTTT.

The V and J genes are TRBV16 and TRBJ2-4, with D perhaps TRBD1 (6 bases). Germline V gives CDR1 KGHSY, CDR2 FQNENV. The V gene lost 1 base and the J gene lost 4 bases, with 20 bases spanning the gap. CDR3 length: 18 amino acids. CDR3 coding DNA: TGTGCCAGCAGCCAATTTGCATGGGGAAACAGGGCAAAAAACATTCAGTACTTC. It yields the protein CASSQFAWGNRAKNIQYF.

This clone appeared a few times. The chain is built from TRBV7-6 and TRBJ2-1, with 8 nucleotides matching TRBD2. The CDR3 is 14 amino acids. The ends lost 5 bases at V and 10 bases at J; junction bases unmatched: 10. Germline lookup yields CDR1 SGHVS and CDR2 FNYEAQ. The CDR3 DNA sequence: TGTGCCAGCAGCCAGCAGCGGGAGCCGCGGGAGCAGTTCTTC. Its protein product is CASSQQREPREQFF.

This chain joins TRBV16 and TRBJ1-2; the match to TRBD1 covers 11 bases. Germline CDR1 reads KGHSY; CDR2 reads FQNENV. The CDR3 runs to 16 residues. The ends lost 2 bases at V and 3 bases at J; junction bases unmatched: 5. Here the CDR3 reads CASSQSPGQGDYGYTF. The CDR3 DNA sequence: TGTGCCAGCAGCCAAAGTCCGGGACAGGGGGACTATGGCTACACCTTC.

J is TRBJ2-2 and V is TRBV30, with D unresolved. The CDR3 length is 16 residues. With 4 bases removed from V and 0 bases from J, the gap between germline ends came to 15 bases. Germline assignment: CDR1 GTSNPN and CDR2 SVGIG (reference sequence). This CDR3 is CAWTHRRRSNTGELFF. For the CDR3, the DNA is TGTGCCTGGACCCACCGGCGCAGGTCGAACACCGGGGAGCTGTTTTTT.

V gene TRBV11-2 combines with J gene TRBJ1-2; D possibly corresponds to TRBD1 (5 bases). This CDR3 has 13 residues. V was trimmed by 4 bases and J by 5 bases, leaving 11 bases between them. Germline loops: CDR1 SGHAT, CDR2 FQNNGV. The CDR3 region is CASSSGIGYGYTF. Here the CDR3 DNA reads TGTGCCAGCAGCTCAGGGATAGGGTATGGCTACACCTTC.

This rearrangement joins TRBV3-1 (or the pseudogene TRBV3-2) to TRBJ1-2, with 10 bases lining up with TRBD1. V gave up 6 bases and J gave up 7 bases; unmatched junction bases: 5. There are 13 residues in the CDR3. Germline V gene sequence: CDR1 LGHDT, CDR2 YNNKEL (reference sequence). Here the CDR3 reads CASRAGQGSGYTF. The DNA for the CDR3 is TGTGCCAGCAGAGCGGGACAGGGGAGTGGCTACACCTTC.

This chain uses TRBV3-1 (or the pseudogene TRBV3-2) with TRBJ2-7, with D uncertain. This CDR3 has 12 amino acids. Germline CDR1 and CDR2: LGHDT and YNNKEL (reference sequence). The CDR3 DNA is TGTGCGTTGCCCAATCGTTCAGGCGAGCAGTACTTC. Translation: CALPNRSGEQYF.

This clone was seen once. This chain connects TRBV24-1 to TRBJ2-5, with a tentative D call TRBD1 (5 bases). The CDR3 has 14 amino acids. V was clipped by 0 bases and J by 4 bases, with 8 bases between them. The V gene's germline CDR1 is KGHDR and CDR2 SFDVKD. CDR3 amino acids: CATSDLSRAETQYF. The DNA of the CDR3 is TGTGCCACCAGTGATTTGTCCAGGGCAGAGACCCAGTACTTC.

The chain joins TRBV27 to TRBJ1-4, with D possibly TRBD1 on 6 matching bases. Germline V gene data show CDR1 as MNHEY and CDR2 as SMNVEV (reference sequence). The CDR3 is 16 residues long. V shed 6 bases and J shed 4 bases, with 18 bases lying between them. The CDR3 region is CASSPFPTGLNEKLFF. Here the CDR3 DNA reads TGTGCCAGCAGCCCTTTCCCGACAGGACTTAATGAAAAACTGTTTTTT.

The V gene is TRBV24-1, the J gene TRBJ2-2; 11 bases line up with TRBD2. This CDR3 contains 18 residues. Germline V CDR1 and CDR2: KGHDR, SFDVKD. V shed 1 base, J shed 1 base, and the junction held 4 bases outside the gene matches. The CDR3: CATSDLGGLAENTGELFF. CDR3 nucleotide sequence: TGTGCCACCAGTGATTTAGGGGGACTAGCGGAGAACACCGGGGAGCTGTTTTTT.

V usage is TRBV9 and J usage is TRBJ2-7; TRBD2 matches 7 bases. V lost 1 base to trimming and J lost 6 bases; unmatched junction nucleotides: 7. The CDR3 length is 14 residues. Germline lookup yields CDR1 SGDLS and CDR2 YYNGEE. CDR3 in DNA: TGTGCCAGCAGCGTACTAGGGGAGGGCAGCGAGCAGTACTTC. The encoded protein is CASSVLGEGSEQYF.

The sample holds a few counts of this clone. The J gene is TRBJ1-5, the V gene TRBV28, with D unclear. Trimming took 3 bases from V and 5 from J, leaving 8 bases between them. The CDR3 runs 13 residues. Germline V gene sequence: CDR1 MDHEN, CDR2 SYDVKM. CDR3 loop: CASSFGRYQPQHF. The CDR3 bases are TGTGCCAGCAGTTTCGGCAGGTATCAGCCCCAGCATTTT.

The genes are TRBV4-1 and TRBJ2-5; tentatively, D is TRBD1 (6 bases). The V and J ends lost 0 bases and 5 bases respectively, with 13 bases between them. Germline V gene sequence: CDR1 MGHRA, CDR2 YSYEKL. The CDR3 totals 15 residues. The CDR3 region is CASSQEGGGSETQYF. CDR3 nucleotides: TGCGCCAGCAGCCAAGAGGGTGGGGGCTCGGAGACCCAGTACTTC.

This clone was recorded many times. This chain links TRBV5-1 with TRBJ1-3, with 11 bases fitting TRBD1. V gave up 0 bases and J gave up 0 bases; unmatched junction bases: 5. Germline V lookup: CDR1 SGHRS, CDR2 YFSETQ. The CDR3 is made up of 18 amino acids. The CDR3, as DNA: TGCGCCAGCAGCTTGGACGGACAGGGGGCCCCCTCTGGAAACACCATATATTTT. Residues: CASSLDGQGAPSGNTIYF.

The chain has TRBV7-3 and TRBJ1-2, with D perhaps TRBD1 (5 bases). This CDR3 spans 13 amino acids. Germline V CDR1 and CDR2: SGHTA, FQGTGA. Trimming shortened V by 3 bases and J by 7 bases, and 12 bases separated the two germline ends. CDR3 DNA sequence: TGTGCCAGCAGCTTCAGAGACGGGGGTGGCTACACCTTC. Its protein product is CASSFRDGGGYTF.

The rearrangement uses TRBV5-1 and TRBJ2-3; D unresolved. Germline V gene data show CDR1 as SGHRS and CDR2 as YFSETQ. The V end lost 0 bases, the J end lost 1 base, and 6 bases lay between the germline ends. The CDR3 covers 14 residues. CDR3 nucleotides: TGCGCCAGCAGCTTGGGGGCAGGCACAGATACGCAGTATTTT. This codes for CASSLGAGTDTQYF. Complete variable domain (other parts from reference TRBV5-1 and TRBJ2-3): KAGVTQTPRYLIKTRGQQVTLSCSPISGHRSVSWYQQTPGQGLQFLFEYFSETQRNKGNFPGRFSGRQFSNSRSEMNVSTLELGDSALYLCASSLGAGTDTQYFGPGTRLTVL.

This clone appeared a single time. The chain uses TRBV29-1 and TRBJ2-5, with unresolved D. Germline V gene lookup returns CDR1 SQVTM and CDR2 ANQGSEA. This CDR3 is 12 amino acids long. Trimming removed 4 bases from V and 5 bases from J, with 11 bases in between. The CDR3: CSVVRAGETQYF. CDR3 in DNA: TGCAGCGTTGTGAGAGCCGGGGAGACCCAGTACTTC.

This rearrangement joins TRBV9 to TRBJ2-2, with D hard to call. The length of the CDR3 is 15 residues. From germline, CDR1 is SGDLS and CDR2 YYNGEE. The V and J ends lost 1 base and 5 bases respectively, with 12 bases between them. CDR3 sequence: CASSVIDSRTGELFF. CDR3 bases: TGTGCCAGCAGCGTAATAGATTCGCGGACCGGGGAGCTGTTTTTT.

The V call is TRBV6-5, the J call TRBJ1-5; D not resolved. This CDR3 region has 15 residues. CDR1 and CDR2 (germline): MNHEY, SVGAGI. Trimming shortened V by 5 bases and J by 0 bases, and 11 bases separated the two germline ends. CDR3 nucleotides: TGTGCCAGCAGTAGTAGGCGGAATAGCAATCAGCCCCAGCATTTT. Translated: CASSSRRNSNQPQHF.

The J gene is TRBJ2-1, the V gene TRBV29-1; perhaps TRBD2 as D (5 bases). Germline CDR1 reads SQVTM; CDR2 reads ANQGSEA. V was trimmed by 3 bases and J by 8 bases, leaving 8 bases between them. The CDR3 has 11 residues. The CDR3 is CSVELAYEQFF. Written as DNA, the CDR3 is TGCAGCGTTGAGCTAGCCTATGAGCAGTTCTTC.

The CDR3 DNA follows: TGTGCCAGCAGCCATACACCGTACGAGCAGTACTTC. Translated: CASSHTPYEQYF. The chain combines TRBV12-3 or TRBV12-4 with TRBJ2-7; no definite D call. Trimming pared 6 bases from V and 4 bases from J, leaving 10 bases between. The CDR3 contains 12 residues.

This clone was observed a handful of times. This chain joins TRBV5-1 and TRBJ1-1, with D possibly TRBD1 on 5 matching bases. This CDR3 has 14 amino acids. Germline CDR1 is SGHRS and CDR2 is YFSETQ. The V gene lost 3 bases and the J gene lost 6 bases, with 15 bases spanning the gap. The CDR3 DNA sequence: TGCGCCAGCAGCTCCCAGGGTGGGGTGCCTGAAGCTTTCTTT. This translates into CASSSQGGVPEAFF.

J is TRBJ2-3 and V is TRBV9; 14 bases are a match to TRBD2. The CDR3 consists of 14 residues. CDR1 is SGDLS, CDR2 YYNGEE, per germline. V shed 6 bases, J shed 4 bases, and the junction held 1 base outside the gene matches. In DNA, the CDR3 is TGTGCCAGCACGGGACTAGCGGGAGCAGATACGCAGTATTTT. This encodes CASTGLAGADTQYF.

V usage is TRBV29-1 and J usage is TRBJ2-7; TRBD2 matches at 11 bases. CDR1 and CDR2 from the germline V gene are SQVTM and ANQGSEA. The V and J ends lost 7 bases and 0 bases, in that order; junction bases with no gene match: 11. The CDR3 runs 16 residues. CDR3 in amino acids: CSALGTSGGVSYEQYF. Here the CDR3 DNA reads TGCAGCGCCCTTGGGACTAGCGGAGGGGTCTCCTACGAGCAGTACTTC.